This TCR beta chain came from a study of cytomegalovirus exposure and HLA in healthy donors. PCR was performed using 60 Vbeta and 13 Jbeta primers. Authors' processing steps: Tens of millions of unique TCR beta chains, 9.5 million to 14 million shared, were counted in a later analysis. Only in-frame clones appear in the TCRdb table, and some are missing; sequencing was by immunoSEQ multiplex PCR. From that table come the V and J calls and clone size; the DNA was used to work out D and trimming. In the table there are about 130,000 clones, 80% to 85% of which are singletons. The germline V and J ends were trimmed by 5 bases and 3 bases, with 14 bases remaining between them. The CDR3 runs 14 residues. CDR1 and CDR2 (germline): MGHRA, YSYEKL. Turning to this clone: As yet, its antigen is unknown.

Study-level findings and limits: Reportedly, diagnosis of cytomegalovirus status by the classifier showed high specificity and sensitivity. A few chains linked to CMV were shown in vitro to be specific for CMV antigens. While the bulk of TCR sequences proved rare, some public TCRs turned up in many donors.

This receptor was obtained from a man aged 18 to 30 in good health and CMV-seronegative. The material sequenced was PBMCs. This sequence joins TRBV4-1 and TRBJ2-7, with D possibly TRBD2 on 6 matching bases. CDR3 residues: CASSYGGSNYEQYF. DNA of the CDR3: TGCGCCAGCAGCTATGGAGGGAGTAACTACGAGCAGTACTTC.